This T cell receptor (beta chain) was captured in a study of vaccination effects on CD4 cells after COVID-19. Whole-study findings and limits: Among infection- and vaccine-induced clones, marked clonal contraction occurred late after vaccination. A shortage of convalescent patients and an absence of early post-infection timepoints characterized the study.

Using immunoSEQ multiplex PCR, the repertoire was profiled, and TCRdb retains in-frame clones only, with some absent. The sample shows approximately 26,000 clones, about three quarters of them seen only once. Sequencing in the ViraFEST assay came after antigen-specific CD4+ T cells had been expanded with viral peptide pools, which were used to stimulate PBMC. Culturing for about ten days preceded CD4+ T cell isolation. Participants got two doses of BNT162b2 or mRNA-1273 vaccine. A few million PBMC were seeded per well and grown in the presence of roughly 11 IU/ml IL-2 and around 10 ug/ml peptides. Days 3 and 7 were when half the medium was replaced with IL-2 medium. Germline CDR1 ENHRY, CDR2 SYGVKD. The CDR3 runs to 15 residues. V was clipped by 2 bases and J by 6 bases; unmatched bases: 8. As to this clone: Its antigen is not identified.

Sequences were derived from CD4+ T cells from PBMCs cultured with SARS-CoV-2 spike peptides, sampled after COVID-19 vaccination. The rearrangement links TRBV10-3 to TRBJ2-7, with 9 bases lining up with TRBD1. The source of this sequence is a human donor who received a COVID-19 vaccine. Some clones in this sample may be carry-over from other donors' samples. The CDR3 protein is CAISEPGQGDREQYV. In nucleotides, the CDR3 is TGTGCCATCAGTGAGCCGGGACAGGGAGATCGCGAGCAGTACGTC.